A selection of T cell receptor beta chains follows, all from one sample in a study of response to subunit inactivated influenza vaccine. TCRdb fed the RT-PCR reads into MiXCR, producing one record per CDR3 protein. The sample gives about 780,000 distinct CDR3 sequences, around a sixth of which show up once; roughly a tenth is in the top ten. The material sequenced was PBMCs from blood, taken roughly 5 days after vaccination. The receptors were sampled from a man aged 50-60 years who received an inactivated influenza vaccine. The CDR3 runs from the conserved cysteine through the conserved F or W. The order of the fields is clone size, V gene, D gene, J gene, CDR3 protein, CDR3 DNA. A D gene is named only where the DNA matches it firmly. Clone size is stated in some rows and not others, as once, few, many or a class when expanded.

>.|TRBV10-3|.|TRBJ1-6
CAISQGGGRSPLHF
TGTGCCATCAGCCAAGGAGGGGGAAGGTCACCCCTCCACTTT
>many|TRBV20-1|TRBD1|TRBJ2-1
CSASAGGGYNEQFF
TGCAGTGCTAGCGCAGGGGGCGGATACAATGAGCAGTTCTTC
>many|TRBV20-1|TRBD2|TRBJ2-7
CSASDGGGVSYEQYF
TGCAGTGCCTCAGACGGCGGGGGAGTGTCCTACGAGCAGTACTTC
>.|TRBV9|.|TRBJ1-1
CASSVDSRSTEAFF
TGTGCCAGCAGCGTAGATTCCAGGTCCACTGAAGCTTTCTTT
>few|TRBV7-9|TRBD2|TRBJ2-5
CASSRSGIQETQYF
TGTGCCAGCAGCCGGAGCGGGATCCAAGAGACCCAGTACTTC
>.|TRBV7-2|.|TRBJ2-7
CASSRTTHGALGGEQYF
TGTGCCAGCAGCCGAACTACCCACGGGGCGCTTGGGGGAGAGCAGTACTTC
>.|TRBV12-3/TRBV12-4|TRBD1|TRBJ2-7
CASRATGTGGSEQYF
TGTGCCAGCAGGGCCACCGGGACAGGGGGATCCGAGCAGTACTTC
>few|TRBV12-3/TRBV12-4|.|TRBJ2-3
CASSLLNRVEDTQYF
TGTGCCAGCAGTTTATTGAACAGGGTAGAGGATACGCAGTATTTT
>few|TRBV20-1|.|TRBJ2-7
CSQLTPNYEQYF
TGCAGTCAATTGACTCCTAACTACGAGCAGTACTTC
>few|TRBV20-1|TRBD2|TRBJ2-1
CSGLAPYNEQFF
TGCAGTGGACTAGCGCCCTACAATGAGCAGTTCTTC
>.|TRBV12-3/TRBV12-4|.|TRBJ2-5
CASSRDPKVYQETQYF
TGTGCCAGCAGTCGGGACCCAAAAGTTTACCAAGAGACCCAGTACTTC
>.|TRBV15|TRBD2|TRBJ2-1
CATSGGLAGYNEQFF
TGTGCCACCAGCGGTGGACTAGCGGGATACAATGAGCAGTTCTTC
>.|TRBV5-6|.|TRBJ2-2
CASSVNLVRGTGELFF
TGTGCCAGCAGCGTAAACTTGGTGAGAGGGACCGGGGAGCTGTTTTTT
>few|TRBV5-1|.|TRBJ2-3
CASSLDAGSSTDTQYF
TGCGCCAGCAGCTTGGATGCGGGGAGTAGCACAGATACGCAGTATTTT
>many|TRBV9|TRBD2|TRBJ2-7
CASSTRTSGEQYF
TGTGCCAGCAGCACCCGGACTAGCGGTGAGCAGTACTTC
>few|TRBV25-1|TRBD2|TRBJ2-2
CASSDQGLADFTGELFF
TGTGCCAGCAGTGACCAGGGACTAGCAGACTTCACCGGGGAGCTGTTTTTT
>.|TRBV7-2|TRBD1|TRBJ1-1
CASSTDRVSEAFF
TGTGCCAGCAGCACCGACAGGGTCTCTGAAGCTTTCTTT
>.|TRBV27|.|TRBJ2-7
CASRDFGLLEQYF
TGTGCCAGCAGGGACTTCGGGCTCCTCGAGCAGTACTTC
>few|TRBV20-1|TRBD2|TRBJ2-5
CSARRFLTSGQETQYF
TGCAGTGCTAGGAGATTTTTGACTAGCGGACAAGAGACCCAGTACTTC
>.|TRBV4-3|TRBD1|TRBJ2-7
CASSQVVGTGSYEQYF
TGCGCCAGCAGCCAAGTAGTCGGGACAGGGTCCTACGAGCAGTACTTC
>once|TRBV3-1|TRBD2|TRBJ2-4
CASSQDGLAGGTKNIQYF
TGTGCCAGCAGCCAAGATGGACTAGCGGGAGGAACCAAAAACATTCAGTACTTC
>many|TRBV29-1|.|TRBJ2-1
CSVEESGSYNEQFF
TGCAGCGTTGAAGAGTCAGGCTCCTACAATGAGCAGTTCTTC
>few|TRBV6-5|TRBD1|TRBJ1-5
CASSYSEQGDQPQHF
TGTGCCAGCAGTTACTCCGAACAGGGGGATCAGCCCCAGCATTTT
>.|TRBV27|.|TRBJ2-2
CASSIPWTGELFF
TGTGCCAGCAGTATACCTTGGACCGGGGAGCTGTTTTTT
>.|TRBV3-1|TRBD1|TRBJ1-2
CASSLPGQLSGYTF
TGTGCCAGCAGCTTACCGGGACAGCTATCCGGCTACACCTTC
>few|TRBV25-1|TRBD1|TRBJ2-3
CASSNQGASTDTQYF
TGTGCCAGCAGTAATCAGGGGGCGAGCACAGATACGCAGTATTTT
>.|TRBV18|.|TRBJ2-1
CASSPPLNTYNEQFF
TGTGCCAGCTCACCACCCCTTAATACATACAATGAGCAGTTCTTC
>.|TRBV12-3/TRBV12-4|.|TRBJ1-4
CASSFRQAKPQDEKLFF
TGTGCCAGCAGTTTCAGGCAGGCCAAGCCGCAGGATGAAAAACTGTTTTTT